The entry that follows covers one TCR beta chain sequence. The antigen remains unidentified. This sample is part of a study of tumour-infiltrating T cells in Burkitt lymphoma. The overall study: All epidemiological Burkitt lymphoma subtypes were represented in the cohort. Repertoire clonality predicted overall and progression-free survival.

Trimming stripped 4 bases from V and 9 bases from J, with 14 bases between. The V gene's germline CDR1 is SGHRS and CDR2 YFSETQ. CDR3 length: 13 residues. Findings of the study overall: Public clonotypes, several, appeared across numerous Burkitt lymphoma patients.

TCRdb's copy holds only in-frame clones and misses some; the assay was immunoSEQ multiplex PCR. The sample has some 860 clones, around 20% seen once. The chain combines TRBV5-1 with TRBJ2-1; possible D gene TRBD1, 6 bases. The TCR comes from a human donor with Burkitt lymphoma. The material sequenced was tumor tissue. For the CDR3, the DNA is TGCGCCAGCAGCCCTTCAGGGGATGGTGAGCAGTTCTTC. Amino acids: CASSPSGDGEQFF.